This TCR beta chain is drawn from a study of Ad26.COV2.S vaccination and SARS-CoV-2 variants. CDR3 size: 14 residues. Per the germline V gene, CDR1 is SGDLS and CDR2 is YYNGEE. J was trimmed by 9 bases and V by 5 bases; bases with no gene match: 6. Clones were read by immunoSEQ multiplex PCR, and TCRdb kept only the in-frame ones, dropping some. This sample carries hundreds of thousands of clones, roughly 84% of them seen once, and the ten largest clones take around 3.6%. Treatment indicated: around 19 received Ad26.COV2.S at low or high dose, single or two shots; several received placebo; per-sample allocation not given. Specimen acquisition occurred on day 63 following the initial vaccine or placebo injection.

This clonotype was sampled from a person aged 18-60 years who received the Ad26.COV2.S COVID-19 vaccine or a placebo. Specimen: peripheral blood, collected in a trial of Ad26.COV2.S vaccine versus placebo. The chain couples TRBV9 to TRBJ1-6, with 9 positions matching TRBD1. CDR3 sequence reads: CASSFGTGSSPLHF. DNA of the CDR3: TGTGCCAGCAGTTTCGGGACAGGGAGTTCACCCCTCCACTTT.